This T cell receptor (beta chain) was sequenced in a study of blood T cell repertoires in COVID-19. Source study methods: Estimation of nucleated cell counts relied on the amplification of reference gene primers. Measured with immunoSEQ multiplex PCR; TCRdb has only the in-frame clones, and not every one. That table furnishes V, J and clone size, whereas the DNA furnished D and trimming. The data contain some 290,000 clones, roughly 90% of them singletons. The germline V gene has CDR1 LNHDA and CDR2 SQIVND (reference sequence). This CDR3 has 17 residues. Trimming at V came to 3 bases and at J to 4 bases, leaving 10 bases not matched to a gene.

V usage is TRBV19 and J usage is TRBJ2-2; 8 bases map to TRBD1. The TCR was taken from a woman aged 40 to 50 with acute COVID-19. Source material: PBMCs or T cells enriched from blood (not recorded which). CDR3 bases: TGTGCCAGTAGTATCAACTTCAGGGGGCCGGGCACCGGGGAGCTGTTTTTT. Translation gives CASSINFRGPGTGELFF.